A selection of T cell receptor beta chains follows, all from one sample in a study of blood T cell repertoires in COVID-19. Some clones are missing from TCRdb's copy, which holds only in-frame ones; the method was immunoSEQ multiplex PCR. Here the sample spans about 100,000 clones, just over 90% being singletons. Sample: peripheral blood. These receptors came from a man aged 60 to 69 with acute or convalescent COVID-19. CDR3s include the opening cysteine and the closing phenylalanine or tryptophan. The order of the fields is clone size, D gene, J gene, V gene, CDR3 length, CDR3 protein, CDR3 DNA. D genes are given only for firm matches. Only some rows state a clone size, as once, few, many or a class for expanded clones.

size: NA; D: TRBD1; J: TRBJ2-7; V: TRBV28; length: 14; CDR3: CASRPPGQYLEQYF; DNA: TGTGCCAGCAGACCCCCGGGACAGTACCTTGAGCAGTACTTC
size: NA; D: NA; J: TRBJ2-1; V: TRBV6-4; length: 12; CDR3: CASSAGGNEQFF; DNA: TGTGCCAGCAGTGCAGGGGGGAATGAGCAGTTCTTC
size: NA; D: TRBD2; J: TRBJ2-3; V: TRBV19; length: 16; CDR3: CASSAPGREKADTQYF; DNA: TGTGCCAGTAGTGCCCCCGGGCGGGAGAAGGCAGATACGCAGTATTTT
size: NA; D: NA; J: TRBJ1-3; V: TRBV19; length: 14; CDR3: CASKGRGSGNTIYF; DNA: TGTGCCAGTAAGGGCAGGGGAAGTGGAAACACCATATATTTT
size: NA; D: NA; J: TRBJ2-5; V: TRBV15; length: 15; CDR3: CATSRDPDSQETQYF; DNA: TGTGCCACCAGCAGAGACCCCGACAGCCAAGAGACCCAGTACTTC
size: NA; D: NA; J: TRBJ2-3; V: TRBV7-8; length: 18; CDR3: CASSSRVNRGSPTDTQYF; DNA: TGTGCCAGCAGCTCTCGCGTCAATCGGGGGAGCCCCACAGATACGCAGTATTTT
size: NA; D: NA; J: TRBJ1-5; V: TRBV19; length: 15; CDR3: CASSLGEGGWGPQHF; DNA: TGTGCCAGTAGCCTGGGCGAGGGCGGCTGGGGACCCCAGCATTTT
size: NA; D: NA; J: TRBJ2-1; V: TRBV20-1; length: 11; CDR3: CSASPLAVQFF; DNA: TGCAGTGCTAGTCCCCTGGCGGTGCAGTTCTTC
size: NA; D: TRBD1; J: TRBJ1-1; V: TRBV28; length: 13; CDR3: CATTQGHNTEAFF; DNA: TGTGCCACCACACAGGGGCATAACACTGAAGCTTTCTTT
size: NA; D: TRBD2; J: TRBJ2-5; V: TRBV3-1/TRBV3-2; length: 18; CDR3: CASTRRPGTSGYQETQYF; DNA: TGTGCCAGCACCCGGCGCCCTGGGACTAGCGGGTATCAAGAGACCCAGTACTTC
size: NA; D: NA; J: TRBJ1-1; V: TRBV6-1; length: 16; CDR3: CASSEVDRLIGTEAFF; DNA: TGTGCCAGCAGTGAAGTGGACAGACTGATCGGTACTGAAGCTTTCTTT
size: once; D: NA; J: TRBJ1-5; V: TRBV6-2/TRBV6-3; length: 15; CDR3: CASSYGGGSNQPQHF; DNA: TGTGCCAGCAGTTACGGGGGCGGTAGCAATCAGCCCCAGCATTTT
size: NA; D: TRBD2; J: TRBJ2-2; V: TRBV7-8; length: 16; CDR3: CASSSLSAGAAGELFF; DNA: TGTGCCAGCAGCTCCCTGAGTGCGGGAGCGGCCGGGGAGCTGTTTTTT
size: NA; D: TRBD1; J: TRBJ1-1; V: TRBV6-6; length: 16; CDR3: CASSYDRGRRNSEAFF; DNA: TGTGCCAGCAGTTATGACAGGGGGCGACGAAACAGTGAAGCTTTCTTT
size: NA; D: NA; J: TRBJ2-1; V: TRBV19; length: 15; CDR3: CASSQGIISYNEQFF; DNA: TGTGCCAGTAGTCAGGGGATTATCTCCTACAATGAGCAGTTCTTC